This TCR beta chain appears in the sequencing data of a study of blood T cell repertoires in COVID-19. Overall study: Specimens from acute and convalescent COVID-19 originated in the United States, Italy and Spain. T cells, B-cell-depleted T cells, or PBMCs supplied cDNA or gDNA.

V lost 3 bases, J lost 4 bases, and 4 bases stayed unmatched. Germline V gives CDR1 MNHEY, CDR2 SMNVEV (reference sequence). The CDR3 covers 14 residues. How the authors handled the data: The authors estimated nucleated cell counts from reference gene primer amplification. Assay: immunoSEQ multiplex PCR; the TCRdb copy retains only in-frame clones and omits some. The V and J calls and clone size come from that table; D and trimming were worked out from the DNA. Found here are 150,000 to 200,000 clones, about nine tenths of them singletons; the top ten hold around 2.3%. The TCR originated in a man in his 70s with active or convalescent COVID-19. The chain joins TRBV27 to TRBJ2-5; 8 bases are shared with TRBD2. Sequencing was done on a sample of peripheral blood. This CDR3 is CASSFRGGLETQYF. CDR3 coding DNA: TGTGCCAGCAGTTTTCGGGGGGGATTAGAGACCCAGTACTTC.